This T cell receptor (beta chain) was recovered during a study of OX40 agonist ivuxolimab in advanced cancers. V was trimmed by 4 bases and J by 7 bases, leaving 17 bases between them. The V gene's germline CDR1 is SNHLY and CDR2 FYNNEI. This CDR3 contains 14 residues. Assay: immunoSEQ multiplex PCR; the TCRdb copy retains only in-frame clones and omits some. The sample consists of 57,000 or so clones, about four fifths of them appearing once. This clone appeared once. The sample in question was CD4+ or CD8+ T cells sorted from blood, obtained in a trial of the OX40 agonist ivuxolimab. This chain uses TRBV2 with TRBJ2-7; D is unresolved. The clonotype was recovered from an adult with an advanced solid tumor such as melanoma, head and neck, liver or kidney cancer. The CDR3 DNA follows: TGTGCCAGCAGTGTCAAGCGACCGCCTGCAGAGCAGTACTTC. The encoded protein is CASSVKRPPAEQYF.